This TCR beta chain was identified in a study of T cells in Graves' hyperthyroidism and ophthalmopathy. The source material, RNA transcripts, was used to amplify TCR beta CDR3 regions. Carried out on the TCR CDR3, a first-round RT-PCR used the HTBI primer set. MiXCR, run by TCRdb on the multiplex PCR reads, gives a single entry per CDR3 protein. The table lists 460,000 or so distinct CDR3 sequences, under 15% of them singletons. This clonotype has at least ten counts. The sequenced sample was blood. The TCR sequence derives from a woman aged 18-35 years with Graves' hyperthyroidism.

The DNA of the CDR3 is TGCAGTGTAACGGCTAGAGGGGCAGATACGCAGTATTTT. It is translated as CSVTARGADTQYF. The chain uses TRBV20-1 and TRBJ2-3, with D possibly called TRBD1 or TRBD2 (5 bases each). Germline V gene data show CDR1 as DFQATT and CDR2 as SNEGSKA (reference sequence). Trimming stripped 7 bases from V and 4 bases from J, with 15 bases between. This CDR3 has 13 amino acids.